This T cell receptor beta chain was obtained from a study of blood T cells in healthy people across ages. A sample-barcoded 5' primer and a J-beta primer mix were used in a second PCR of roughly 7 to 12 cycles. TCRdb called the 5' RACE reads again in MiXCR, with one record for every CDR3 protein. This table has about 1.1 million distinct CDR3 sequences, around two fifths appearing once. With V trimmed by 6 bases and J by 0 bases, 6 bases remained unmatched. The CDR3 consists of 15 residues. V usage is TRBV12-3 or TRBV12-4 and J usage is TRBJ2-7, with TRBD2 matching over 9 bases. The receptor was derived from a man aged 18 to 35 in good health. The sample taken for sequencing was blood. The CDR3 DNA reads TGTGCCAGCAGCCCGAGACTAGCGGACTCCTACGAGCAGTACTTC. Protein: CASSPRLADSYEQYF.